Shown below are 6 T cell receptor beta chains from a single sample sequenced in a study of OX40 agonist ivuxolimab in advanced cancers. Generated by immunoSEQ multiplex PCR, the TCRdb table keeps only in-frame clones and is missing some. The sample records about 19,000 clones, 68% being singletons. This specimen was CD4+ or CD8+ T cells sorted from blood, taken in a trial of the OX40 agonist ivuxolimab. The receptors derive from an adult with an advanced solid tumor such as melanoma, head and neck, liver or kidney cancer.

This chain links TRBV6-6 with TRBJ1-1; a weak D match, TRBD1 (5 bases). The CDR3 consists of 13 residues. V gave up 2 bases and J gave up 3 bases, with 7 bases separating them. Germline values: CDR1 MNHNY, CDR2 SVGAGI (reference sequence). The CDR3 sequence: CASSYTGDTEAFF. The CDR3 region has the DNA TGTGCCAGCAGTTACACGGGGGACACTGAAGCTTTCTTT.

The rearrangement joins TRBV5-8 to TRBJ2-1; no reliable D call. Germline V gene lookup returns CDR1 SGHTS and CDR2 YDEGEE. The V end was cut by 3 bases, the J end by 9 bases, with 7 bases between. The CDR3 runs 11 residues. CDR3 sequence (DNA): TGTGCCAGCAGCTGGTCGGGTGAGCAGTTCTTC. It is translated as CASSWSGEQFF.

CDR3 nucleotide sequence: TGTGCCAGCACCCCTGGCCAGGGGGTCAATGAAAAACTGTTTTTT. It translates to CASTPGQGVNEKLFF. The chain recombines TRBV7-9 with TRBJ1-4, with 7 bases matching TRBD1. After removal of 7 bases from V and 5 bases from J, the junction contained 10 bases not matched to a gene. This CDR3 is 15 amino acids long. Germline assignment: CDR1 SEHNR and CDR2 FQNEAQ (reference sequence).

There are a few counts of this clone. The V and J genes are TRBV7-6 and TRBJ2-5; 7 positions agree with TRBD2. The CDR3 runs 13 residues. Germline CDR1 and CDR2: SGHVS and FNYEAQ. Unmatched junction bases numbered 6, after V lost 6 bases and J lost 5 bases. In nucleotides, the CDR3 is TGTGCCAGCAGTCGGACTAGGACGGAGACCCAGTACTTC. Amino acid sequence: CASSRTRTETQYF.

The genes are TRBV28 and TRBJ2-7; D uncertain. Trimming removed 8 bases from V and 6 bases from J, with 20 bases in between. The CDR3 runs to 14 residues. Germline loops: CDR1 MDHEN, CDR2 SYDVKM. The CDR3 nucleotides read TGTGCCAGCGAGTCGCTTAGGTCCCTCGGCGAGCAGTACTTC. This translates into CASESLRSLGEQYF.

This clone was seen more than once but under ten times. The rearrangement uses TRBV29-1 and TRBJ1-1, with D uncertain. Germline V CDR1 and CDR2: SQVTM, ANQGSEA. V lost 0 bases and J 0 bases, leaving 8 bases between the germline ends. The CDR3 spans 14 residues. The CDR3 nucleotides are TGCAGCGTTGAAGATGTGGCAATGAACACTGAAGCTTTCTTT. Its protein product is CSVEDVAMNTEAFF.